This entry describes one T cell receptor beta chain. This table comes from immunoSEQ multiplex PCR, and its TCRdb copy is limited to in-frame clones, with some not included. The sample lists 150,000 to 160,000 clones; 80% were seen once. The source of the sample is a study of blood T cell repertoires in COVID-19. The V and J ends lost 0 bases and 5 bases, in that order; junction bases with no gene match: 9. Germline-derived CDR1 and CDR2 are SGHVS and FNYEAQ. The CDR3 runs 16 residues. The sequencing input was peripheral blood. The clonotype comes from a man aged 60-69 years with acute or convalescent COVID-19. The chain joins TRBV7-6 to TRBJ2-5; 7 bases align to TRBD2. CDR3 residues: CASSLAGTGGRETQYF. CDR3 DNA sequence: TGTGCCAGCAGCTTAGCGGGAACGGGAGGTAGGGAGACCCAGTACTTC.